The 27 T cell receptor beta chains in this list originate from one sample, sequenced in a study of CD8 T cells in ankylosing spondylitis. General observations from the study: There was a TCR beta motif, made of several highly homologous variants, that appeared characteristic of ankylosing spondylitis blood.

Their antigens are not known. In TCRdb, the 5' RACE reads were re-called with MiXCR into one record per CDR3 protein. The sample holds around 220,000 distinct CDR3 sequences, around 18% seen once. What was sequenced was blood, either unsorted or a sorted T cell fraction (not recorded which). Receptors originate from a male donor with ankylosing spondylitis.

The chain carries TRBV6-4 and TRBJ1-5; a possible D gene is TRBD1 (5 bases). Germline assignment: CDR1 MRHNA and CDR2 SNTAGT. This CDR3 comprises 14 residues. V lost 3 bases to trimming and J lost 4 bases, with 10 bases between them. The CDR3: CASSEGGGNQPQHF. CDR3 coding DNA: TGTGCCAGCAGTGAAGGCGGGGGTAATCAGCCCCAGCATTTT.

The V gene is TRBV20-1, the J gene TRBJ2-2; D remains unclear. V lost 0 bases to trimming and J lost 0 bases, with 11 bases between them. There are 16 residues in the CDR3. In germline, CDR1 is DFQATT, CDR2 SNEGSKA (reference sequence). Here the CDR3 reads CSARDWQNANTGELFF. CDR3 DNA: TGCAGTGCTAGAGATTGGCAGAACGCGAACACCGGGGAGCTGTTTTTT.

This clonotype was picked up a small number of times. The V call is TRBV14, the J call TRBJ1-6, with a weak D call TRBD1 (5 bases). Trimming took off 1 base at V and 4 bases at J, with 8 bases between the two ends. The CDR3 contains 15 residues. Germline lookup yields CDR1 SGHDN and CDR2 FVKESK. The CDR3 region is CASSQGGAYNSPLHF. In nucleotides, the CDR3 is TGTGCCAGCAGCCAAGGGGGCGCGTATAATTCACCCCTCCACTTT.

In this sample, this clonotype turned up a few times. The V and J genes are TRBV28 and TRBJ1-1; D gene unclear. The V end was cut by 5 bases, the J end by 7 bases, with 14 bases between. CDR1 is MDHEN and CDR2 is SYDVKM in the germline V gene. The CDR3 runs to 13 residues. The CDR3 DNA follows: TGTGCCAGCAGTCTCCCAGACATTGGTGAAGCTTTCTTT. Protein: CASSLPDIGEAFF.

The gene calls are TRBV27 and TRBJ1-2, with D possibly being TRBD1 (5 bases). The CDR3 contains 15 residues. Germline V gene lookup returns CDR1 MNHEY and CDR2 SMNVEV (reference sequence). V was pared by 7 bases and J by 5 bases, with 20 bases between. The DNA for the CDR3 is TGTGCCAGCACCTCCCTAGCCGGGACGGATTATGGCTACACCTTC. Translating it yields CASTSLAGTDYGYTF.

In its sample, this clonotype was seen a few times. This chain connects TRBV5-1 to TRBJ1-5; 8 bases map to TRBD1. Per germline, CDR1 SGHRS and CDR2 YFSETQ. The trim removed 2 bases at V and 8 bases at J, leaving 9 bases unmatched. The CDR3 extends over 15 amino acids. The CDR3 DNA follows: TGCGCCAGCAGCTTACCGGACAGGGTGGTAGAGCCCCAGCATTTT. Its protein product is CASSLPDRVVEPQHF.

This clonotype was counted a few times. Its ends do not fully match the called genes, so a read error is possible. V and J are TRBV11-2 and TRBJ2-3; D unresolved. The germline gives CDR1 SGHAT, CDR2 FQNNGV. The CDR3 totals 15 residues. The CDR3 DNA follows: TGTGCGAGCAACCCTGTAGTGCGATATACAGATACGCAGTATTTT. It is translated as CASNPVVRYTDTQYF.

This clonotype was seen more than once but under ten times. This chain connects TRBV12-3 or TRBV12-4 to TRBJ1-2; 7 bases line up with TRBD1. The CDR3 is 13 amino acids. V lost 5 bases and J lost 4; bases outside the gene matches: 4. CDR3 sequence reads: CASSLGQVYGYTF. The CDR3 DNA follows: TGTGCCAGCAGTCTAGGACAGGTCTATGGCTACACCTTC.

The chain is built from TRBV19 and TRBJ1-2; D remains unclear. The CDR3 totals 12 residues. CDR1 and CDR2 from the germline V gene are LNHDA and SQIVND (reference sequence). V was cut by 7 bases and J by 7 bases, with 13 bases left in between. The CDR3 here is CASMSLLGGYTF. CDR3 nucleotides: TGTGCCAGTATGAGCCTCTTGGGTGGCTACACCTTC.

This clonotype was seen a handful of times. The chain carries TRBV20-1 and TRBJ1-1; D remains unclear. This CDR3 is built from 11 residues. V gave up 0 bases and J gave up 8 bases, with 7 bases separating them. CDR1 and CDR2 (germline): DFQATT, SNEGSKA (reference sequence). CDR3 region: CSARDLKEAFF. The CDR3 DNA is TGCAGTGCTAGAGATCTGAAAGAAGCTTTCTTT.

This chain connects TRBV12-3 or TRBV12-4 to TRBJ2-1; D is ambiguous. This CDR3 is built from 12 residues. V was trimmed by 3 bases and J by 9 bases, leaving 9 bases between them. The DNA of the CDR3 is TGTGCCAGCAGTTTCGTATCAGTTGAGCAGTTCTTC. Encoded protein: CASSFVSVEQFF.

The chain joins TRBV5-5 to TRBJ1-6; D is undetermined. The V end was cut by 0 bases, the J end by 0 bases, with 7 bases between. This CDR3 has 16 residues. Germline CDR1 and CDR2: SGHKS and YYEKEE (reference sequence). The CDR3 reads CASSLVLSSYNSPLHF. The CDR3 coding sequence is TGTGCCAGCAGCTTGGTTTTGAGCTCCTATAATTCACCCCTCCACTTT.

The V and J genes are TRBV6-2 or TRBV6-3 and TRBJ2-7, with 9 bases lining up with TRBD2. Trimming at V came to 5 bases and at J to 2 bases, leaving 4 bases not matched to a gene. The CDR3 has 14 amino acids. Germline CDR1 MNHEY, CDR2 SVGEGT. Here the CDR3 reads CASSILAGTYEQYF. As DNA, the CDR3 is TGTGCCAGCAGTATTCTAGCGGGGACCTACGAGCAGTACTTC.

The chain carries TRBV15 and TRBJ1-2; 7 positions match TRBD1. Germline lookup yields CDR1 LNHNV and CDR2 YYDKDF (reference sequence). The V segment lost 6 bases and the J segment 7 bases; nucleotides outside the gene matches: 14. The CDR3 consists of 15 residues. The CDR3 spells CATRGVDRERVGYTF. The DNA for the CDR3 is TGTGCCACCAGGGGGGTTGACAGGGAACGCGTTGGCTACACCTTC. The whole variable domain, filled in from reference TRBV15 and TRBJ1-2, reads DAMVIQNPRYQVTQFGKPVTLSCSQTLNHNVMYWYQQKSSQAPKLLFHYYDKDFNNEADTPDNFQSRRPNTSFCFLDIRSPGLGDTAMYLCATRGVDRERVGYTFGSGTRLTVV.

The rearrangement uses TRBV30 and TRBJ1-1; TRBD1 might be the D (5 bases). The germline CDR1 and CDR2 sequences are GTSNPN and SVGIG (reference sequence). Trimming cost V 4 bases and J 0 bases, with 9 bases left between them. This CDR3 is 13 amino acids long. CDR3 sequence reads: CAWTTDMNTEAFF. The CDR3 DNA reads as TGTGCCTGGACAACGGACATGAACACTGAAGCTTTCTTT.

The chain joins TRBV2 to TRBJ2-7; 7 bases are a match to TRBD2. Germline CDR1 reads SNHLY; CDR2 reads FYNNEI. This CDR3 has 15 residues. V was pared by 1 base and J by 5 bases, with 8 bases of the junction left unmatched. In DNA, the CDR3 is TGTGCCAGCAGTGAAGAAGCGGGAAGATCCCACGAGCAGTACTTC. Protein: CASSEEAGRSHEQYF.

This clonotype has more than one count but fewer than ten. The chain has TRBV6-6 and TRBJ1-3; D may be TRBD1 (6 bases). The germline V gene has CDR1 MNHNY and CDR2 SVGAGI (reference sequence). The ends were cut back, 5 bases at V and 7 bases at J, with 12 bases in the middle. The CDR3 is made up of 13 amino acids. This CDR3 is CASSQGGGNTIYF. DNA for the CDR3: TGTGCCAGCAGTCAAGGGGGTGGGAACACCATATATTTT.

This clonotype showed up just a few times. The chain combines TRBV28 with TRBJ1-2, with D possibly TRBD1 on 5 matching bases. The germline V gene encodes CDR1 MDHEN and CDR2 SYDVKM. The CDR3 extends over 17 amino acids. V gave up 3 bases and J gave up 6 bases, with 23 bases separating them. CDR3 DNA sequence: TGTGCCAGCAGTTTCGGGGGGTATTTATCTCGGATGGATGGCTACACCTTC. The encoded protein is CASSFGGYLSRMDGYTF.

This clonotype was seen more than once but under ten times. The chain joins TRBV4-1 to TRBJ1-2; 9 nucleotides agree with TRBD1. The CDR3 runs to 17 residues. CDR1 is MGHRA, CDR2 YSYEKL, per germline. V shed 2 bases and J 4 bases; nucleotides not matched to a gene: 11. The CDR3 reads CASSQTPGQGSAYGYTF. The CDR3 DNA follows: TGCGCCAGCAGCCAAACTCCGGGACAGGGTAGCGCCTATGGCTACACCTTC.

The V call is TRBV11-2, the J call TRBJ1-1; weak D call: TRBD1 (5 bases). Deletions cut 0 bases from V and 3 bases from J, with 14 bases between. Germline CDR1 is SGHAT and CDR2 is FQNNGV. The CDR3 has 16 amino acids. In DNA form, the CDR3 reads TGTGCCAGCAGCTTAGAGACAGAAAAAAGGGACACTGAAGCTTTCTTT. This translates into CASSLETEKRDTEAFF.

The chain has TRBV27 and TRBJ1-2; D remains unclear. Germline V CDR1 and CDR2: MNHEY, SMNVEV (reference sequence). Trimming removed 0 bases at V and 13 bases at J, with 15 bases between. This CDR3 is built from 13 residues. CDR3 protein: CASSLSIGGEATF. CDR3 sequence (DNA): TGTGCCAGCAGTTTATCGATTGGCGGGGAAGCCACCTTC.

The V gene is TRBV19, the J gene TRBJ1-1; D call uncertain. With 3 bases removed from V and 4 bases from J, the gap between germline ends came to 12 bases. The CDR3 runs 14 residues. Germline V lookup: CDR1 LNHDA, CDR2 SQIVND (reference sequence). CDR3 in amino acids: CASSIVAPTTEAFF. The CDR3 DNA is TGTGCCAGTAGTATCGTGGCCCCCACCACTGAAGCTTTCTTT. Together with reference TRBV19 and TRBJ1-1, the CDR3 gives the full variable domain: DGGITQSPKYLFRKEGQNVTLSCEQNLNHDAMYWYRQDPGQGLRLIYYSQIVNDFQKGDIAEGYSVSREKKESFPLTVTSAQKNPTAFYLCASSIVAPTTEAFFGQGTRLTVV.

J is TRBJ2-7 and V is TRBV5-6, with D perhaps matching TRBD2 (5 bases). The CDR3 consists of 14 residues. V shed 0 bases and J shed 3 bases, with 10 bases lying between them. Germline-derived CDR1 and CDR2 are SGHDT and YYEEEE. CDR3: CASSLGSEDYEQYF. The CDR3 bases are TGTGCCAGCAGCTTGGGTAGCGAGGACTACGAGCAGTACTTC.

CDR3 nucleotide sequence: TGTGCCAGCAGCCCAAGGACAGGCCCCTACGAGCAGTACTTC. Protein: CASSPRTGPYEQYF. This sequence joins TRBV7-9 and TRBJ2-7; TRBD1 agrees at 7 bases. This CDR3 region has 14 residues. Germline V CDR1 and CDR2: SEHNR, FQNEAQ (reference sequence). V lost 5 bases to trimming and J lost 2 bases; unmatched junction nucleotides: 6.

This clonotype turned up a few times. The CDR3 region has the DNA TGTGCCAGCAGCCTCGTTCTGGGAAGCGATATTGAAAAACTGTTTTTT. Translation gives CASSLVLGSDIEKLFF. The chain joins TRBV7-9 to TRBJ1-4; no definite D call. Trimming removed 5 bases at V and 7 bases at J, with 20 bases between. Germline V gene lookup returns CDR1 SEHNR and CDR2 FQNEAQ (reference sequence). CDR3 size: 16 residues. Looking up the rest from reference TRBV7-9 and TRBJ1-4 gives the full variable domain: DTGVSQNPRHKITKRGQNVTFRCDPISEHNRLYWYRQTLGQGPEFLTYFQNEAQLEKSRLLSDRFSAERPKGSFSTLEIQRTEQGDSAMYLCASSLVLGSDIEKLFFGSGTQLSVL.

A few counts support this clonotype. The chain links TRBV12-3 or TRBV12-4 to TRBJ2-7; D perhaps matches TRBD2 (6 bases). The CDR3 length is 15 residues. V was pared by 6 bases and J by 6 bases, with 21 bases between. CDR3 nucleotides: TGTGCCAGCAGCCCTGGCGGGACCGCTGCCGGCGAGCAGTACTTC. Translated: CASSPGGTAAGEQYF.

The rearrangement joins TRBV27 to TRBJ2-1; D possibly uses TRBD1 or TRBD2 (5 bases each). The CDR3 consists of 16 residues. With 5 bases removed from V and 1 base from J, the gap between germline ends came to 15 bases. CDR1 MNHEY and CDR2 SMNVEV come from the germline V gene (reference sequence). CDR3 region: CASSTPGANSYNEQFF. The CDR3 DNA reads TGTGCCAGCAGTACCCCCGGGGCAAATTCCTACAATGAGCAGTTCTTC.